This TCR beta chain comes out of a study of regulatory T cells in long-lasting Graves disease. Researchers made TCR beta libraries by using iRepertoire HTBI primers and running Arm-PCR on CDR3 regions. How the authors handled the data: Under 75 TRBV and approximately 13 TRBJ segments were identified across samples. TCRdb passed the multiplex PCR reads through MiXCR, listing each CDR3 protein once. The V and J calls follow TCRdb's processing rather than the paper's. The table lists 600,000 to 650,000 distinct CDR3 sequences, 15% to 20% of them singletons. Time point of the sample: newly diagnosed GD, antithyroid drugs for less than 3 months. Extracted RNA from PBMCs served as the source of the TCR library. Regarding this clonotype: Its specificity is unknown. Sequence at one end of the junction differs from germline and may be a read error.

This CDR3 has 17 amino acids. Germline V gene data show CDR1 as SGHKS and CDR2 as YYEKEE (reference sequence). General study findings and limits: Persistent patients had more shared public clonotypes (about 2,800) than new patients (just over 950). Persistent Graves' patients showed reduced TCR diversity versus newly diagnosed patients. Researchers reported studying only peripheral blood, not thyroid tissue.

The sample was also reused in another study, on T cells in Graves' hyperthyroidism and ophthalmopathy.

This TCR was recovered from a woman aged 25 to 39 with Graves disease. The material sequenced was peripheral blood mononuclear cells (PBMCs), taken at new diagnosis, from a patient treated with antithyroid drugs. The chain combines TRBV5-5 with TRBJ1-1; possibly TRBD1 for D (6 bases). The CDR3 DNA reads TGCGCCAGCAGCTCTTATCCCGGGACAAGAATGAACACTGAAGCTTTCTTT. Its translation: CASSSYPGTRMNTEAFF.